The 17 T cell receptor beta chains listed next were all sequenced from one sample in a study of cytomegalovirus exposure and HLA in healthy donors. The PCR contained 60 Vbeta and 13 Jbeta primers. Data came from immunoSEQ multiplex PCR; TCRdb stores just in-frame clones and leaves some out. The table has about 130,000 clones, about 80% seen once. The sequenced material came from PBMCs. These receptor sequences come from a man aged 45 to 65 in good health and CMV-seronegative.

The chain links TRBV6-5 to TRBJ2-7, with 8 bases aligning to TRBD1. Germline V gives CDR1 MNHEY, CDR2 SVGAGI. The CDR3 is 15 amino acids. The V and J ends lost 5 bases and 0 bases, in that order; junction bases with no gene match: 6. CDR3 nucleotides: TGTGCCAGCAGTCTAGGGACAGGCGCCTCCTACGAGCAGTACTTC. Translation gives CASSLGTGASYEQYF.

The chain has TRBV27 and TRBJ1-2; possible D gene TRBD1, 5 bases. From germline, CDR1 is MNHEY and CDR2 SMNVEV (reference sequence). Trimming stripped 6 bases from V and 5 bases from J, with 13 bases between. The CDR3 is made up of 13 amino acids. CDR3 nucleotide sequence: TGTGCCAGCAGCCCTAAAGGGGTTTATGGCTACACCTTC. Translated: CASSPKGVYGYTF.

The CDR3 loop reads CASSPDWNTDTQYF. The CDR3 DNA reads as TGTGCCAGCAGCCCGGACTGGAACACAGATACGCAGTATTTT. The chain has TRBV11-2 and TRBJ2-3; a weak D match, TRBD2 (5 bases). V lost 5 bases to trimming and J lost 2 bases, with 11 bases between them. The CDR3 covers 14 residues. Germline CDR1 is SGHAT and CDR2 is FQNNGV.

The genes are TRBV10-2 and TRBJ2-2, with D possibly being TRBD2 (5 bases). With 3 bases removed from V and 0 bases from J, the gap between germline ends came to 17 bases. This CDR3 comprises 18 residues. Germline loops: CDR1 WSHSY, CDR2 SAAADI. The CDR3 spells CASSDLGGLPSNTGELFF. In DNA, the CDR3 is TGCGCCAGCAGTGATCTTGGCGGACTCCCTTCGAACACCGGGGAGCTGTTTTTT.

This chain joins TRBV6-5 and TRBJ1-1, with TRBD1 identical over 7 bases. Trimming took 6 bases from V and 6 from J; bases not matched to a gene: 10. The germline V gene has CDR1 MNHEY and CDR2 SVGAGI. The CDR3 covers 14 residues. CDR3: CASSLTWDSPEAFF. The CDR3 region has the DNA TGTGCCAGCAGCCTCACCTGGGACAGCCCTGAAGCTTTCTTT.

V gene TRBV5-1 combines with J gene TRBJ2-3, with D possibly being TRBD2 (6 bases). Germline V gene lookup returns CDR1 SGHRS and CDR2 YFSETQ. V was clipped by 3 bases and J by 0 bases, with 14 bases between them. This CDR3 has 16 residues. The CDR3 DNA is TGCGCCAGCAGCTCCCTGCCGGACTATAGCACAGATACGCAGTATTTT. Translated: CASSSLPDYSTDTQYF.

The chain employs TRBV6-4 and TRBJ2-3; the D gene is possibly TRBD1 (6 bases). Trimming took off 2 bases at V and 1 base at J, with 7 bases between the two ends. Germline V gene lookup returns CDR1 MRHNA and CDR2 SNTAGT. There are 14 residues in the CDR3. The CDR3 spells CASSDAGGTDTQYF. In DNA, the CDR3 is TGTGCCAGCAGTGACGCAGGGGGCACAGATACGCAGTATTTT.

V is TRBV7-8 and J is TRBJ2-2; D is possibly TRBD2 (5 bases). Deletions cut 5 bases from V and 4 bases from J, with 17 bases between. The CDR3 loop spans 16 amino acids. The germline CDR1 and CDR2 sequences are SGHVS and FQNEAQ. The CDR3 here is CASSPRSEGVTGELFF. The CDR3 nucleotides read TGTGCCAGCAGCCCCCGTTCAGAGGGAGTCACCGGGGAGCTGTTTTTT. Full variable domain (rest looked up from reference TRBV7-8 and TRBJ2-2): GAGVSQSPRYKVAKRGQDVALRCDPISGHVSLFWYQQALGQGPEFLTYFQNEAQLDKSGLPSDRFFAERPEGSVSTLKIQRTQQEDSAVYLCASSPRSEGVTGELFFGEGSRLTVL.

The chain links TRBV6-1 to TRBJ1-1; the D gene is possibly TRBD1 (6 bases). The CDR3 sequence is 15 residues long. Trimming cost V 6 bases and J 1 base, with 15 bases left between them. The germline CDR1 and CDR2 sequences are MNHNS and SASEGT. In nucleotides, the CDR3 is TGTGCCAGCAGCGAACAGGGATTAGCGAACACTGAAGCTTTCTTT. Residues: CASSEQGLANTEAFF.

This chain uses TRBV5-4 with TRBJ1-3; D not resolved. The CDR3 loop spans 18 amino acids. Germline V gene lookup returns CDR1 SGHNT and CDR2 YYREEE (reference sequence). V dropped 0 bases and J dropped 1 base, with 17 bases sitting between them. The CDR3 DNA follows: TGTGCCAGCAGCTTGGCTAACCGGGAACTGGTATCTGGAAACACCATATATTTT. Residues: CASSLANRELVSGNTIYF.

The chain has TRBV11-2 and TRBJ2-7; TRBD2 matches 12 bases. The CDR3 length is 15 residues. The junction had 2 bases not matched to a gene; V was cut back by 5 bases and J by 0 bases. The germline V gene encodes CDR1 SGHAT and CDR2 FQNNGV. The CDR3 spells CASSGLAGISYEQYF. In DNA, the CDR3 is TGTGCCAGCAGCGGACTAGCGGGAATCTCCTACGAGCAGTACTTC. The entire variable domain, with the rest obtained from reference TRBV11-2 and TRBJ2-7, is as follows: EAGVAQSPRYKIIEKRQSVAFWCNPISGHATLYWYQQILGQGPKLLIQFQNNGVVDDSQLPKDRFSAERLKGVDSTLKIQPAKLEDSAVYLCASSGLAGISYEQYFGPGTRLTVT.

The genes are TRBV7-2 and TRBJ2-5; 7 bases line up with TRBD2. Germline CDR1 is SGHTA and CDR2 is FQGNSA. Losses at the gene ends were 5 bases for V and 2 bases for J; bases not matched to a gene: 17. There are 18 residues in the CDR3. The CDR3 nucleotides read TGTGCCAGCAGCCAGGGCGCGTTGGCAGGGAGGGCTCAAGAGACCCAGTACTTC. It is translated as CASSQGALAGRAQETQYF.

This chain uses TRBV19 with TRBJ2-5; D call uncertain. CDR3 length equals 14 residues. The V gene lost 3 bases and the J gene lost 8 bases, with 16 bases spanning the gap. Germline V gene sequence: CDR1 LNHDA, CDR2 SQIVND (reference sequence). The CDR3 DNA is TGTGCCAGTAGTATGTCAAATGCCCCAGGTACCCAGTACTTC. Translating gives CASSMSNAPGTQYF.

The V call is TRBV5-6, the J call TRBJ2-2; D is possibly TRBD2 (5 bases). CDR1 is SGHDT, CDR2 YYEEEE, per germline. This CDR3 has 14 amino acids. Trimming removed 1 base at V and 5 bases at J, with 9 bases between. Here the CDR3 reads CASSLSGYTGELFF. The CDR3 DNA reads TGTGCCAGCAGCTTGTCGGGATATACCGGGGAGCTGTTTTTT. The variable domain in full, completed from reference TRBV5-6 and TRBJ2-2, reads DAGVTQSPTHLIKTRGQQVTLRCSPKSGHDTVSWYQQALGQGPQFIFQYYEEEERQRGNFPDRFSGHQFPNYSSELNVNALLLGDSALYLCASSLSGYTGELFFGEGSRLTVL.

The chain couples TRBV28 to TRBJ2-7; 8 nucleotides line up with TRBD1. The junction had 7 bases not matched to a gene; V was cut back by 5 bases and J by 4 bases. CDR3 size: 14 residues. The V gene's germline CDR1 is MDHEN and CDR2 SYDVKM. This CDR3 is CASSPGQEVYEQYF. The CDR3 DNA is TGTGCCAGCAGTCCGGGACAGGAGGTTTACGAGCAGTACTTC.

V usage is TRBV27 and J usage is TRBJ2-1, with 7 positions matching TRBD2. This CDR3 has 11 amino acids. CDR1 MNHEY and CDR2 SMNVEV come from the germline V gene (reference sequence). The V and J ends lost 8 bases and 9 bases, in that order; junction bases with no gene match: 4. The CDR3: CASGGGFEQFF. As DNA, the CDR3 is TGTGCCAGCGGGGGGGGTTTTGAGCAGTTCTTC.

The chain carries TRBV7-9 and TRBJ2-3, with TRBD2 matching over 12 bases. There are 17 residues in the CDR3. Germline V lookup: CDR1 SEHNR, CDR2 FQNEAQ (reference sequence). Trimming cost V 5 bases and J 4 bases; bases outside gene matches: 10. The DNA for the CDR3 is TGTGCCAGCAGCCGGTGGACTAGCGGGGCTGGCCCAGATACGCAGTATTTT. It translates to CASSRWTSGAGPDTQYF. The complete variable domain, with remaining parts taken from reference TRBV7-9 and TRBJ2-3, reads DTGVSQNPRHKITKRGQNVTFRCDPISEHNRLYWYRQTLGQGPEFLTYFQNEAQLEKSRLLSDRFSAERPKGSFSTLEIQRTEQGDSAMYLCASSRWTSGAGPDTQYFGPGTRLTVL.